This T cell receptor (beta chain) was profiled in a study of T-cell memory formation after mild COVID-19. Each CDR3 protein gets one entry after TCRdb re-called the 5' RACE reads with MiXCR. Among about 470,000 distinct CDR3 sequences listed, around a quarter were seen once. Per the germline V gene, CDR1 is SGHTA and CDR2 is FQGNSA. This CDR3 is built from 15 residues. V lost 4 bases and J lost 5; bases outside the gene matches: 5. The source is an adult woman who had mild COVID-19 (a few samples of this study predate the infection). Cell type and time point are not known. The chain employs TRBV7-2 and TRBJ2-1; 10 nucleotides match TRBD2. The material sequenced was PBMCs or a T cell subset sorted from them (not recorded which). In DNA, the CDR3 is TGTGCCAGCAGCTCACTAGCGGGACTAAACAATGAGCAGTTCTTC. Its translation: CASSSLAGLNNEQFF. Based on the CDR3 plus reference TRBV7-2 and TRBJ2-1, the full variable domain is GAGVSQSPSNKVTEKGKDVELRCDPISGHTALYWYRQSLGQGLEFLIYFQGNSAPDKSGLPSDRFSAERTGGSVSTLTIQRTQQEDSAVYLCASSSLAGLNNEQFFGPGTRLTVL.